This T cell receptor beta chain was obtained from a study of shared clonotypes between healthy human individuals. The CDR3 loop spans 15 amino acids. V shed 5 bases and J shed 0 bases, with 10 bases lying between them. CDR1 is SEHNR, CDR2 FQNEAQ, per germline (reference sequence). This was a deep-level run. DNA at 200 ng, tens of thousands of T cell genomes, went into sorted-subset replicate PCRs. The data were produced by immunoSEQ multiplex PCR, yet TCRdb's version contains in-frame clones alone and is incomplete. The sample lists about 2.1 million clones; approximately 94% were seen once. Naive CD8 isolation took CD45RO-negative cells positively selected for CCR7 and excluded terminally differentiated effector memory CD45RA+ cells. Donors, healthy HIV-negative adults, lacked recent acute infections or vaccinations. Among the donors, all were Caucasian adults who lived in Nashville, Tennessee.

The receptor's source is a young man in good health. Some clones in this sample may be carry-over from other donors' samples. The sample taken for sequencing was naive CD8+ T cells from PBMCs. The chain recombines TRBV7-9 with TRBJ2-2; D gene ambiguous. This chain's CDR3 is CASSPKHANTGELFF. The CDR3 DNA reads TGTGCCAGCAGCCCCAAACACGCGAACACCGGGGAGCTGTTTTTT.